The 9 T cell receptor beta chains below were found in one sample sequenced in a study of T cell responses to AZD1222 COVID-19 vaccine (dated by TCRdb to about 2021). In light of the paper, this sample's time point label describes: baseline before first vaccination. Library prep was done by the immunoSEQ multiplex PCR assay. TCRdb obtained this table from immuneACCESS and retained in-frame rearrangements with V and J assigned. These tables miss some clones; where compared with another copy, unresolved V genes account for less than half of the shortfall, and the remainder is unexplained. For this sample the table gives about 110,000 clones, of which around 92% were detected only once. The top ten clonotypes cover roughly 4.1% of the sample. This specimen consisted of peripheral blood, obtained on day 0 of AZD1222 vaccination. The origin of the receptors is an adult in good health.

This clone was recorded once. V gene TRBV7-9 combines with J gene TRBJ1-5; 7 nucleotides agree with TRBD1. Germline lookup yields CDR1 SEHNR and CDR2 FQNEAQ (reference sequence). The junction had 7 bases not matched to a gene; V was cut back by 2 bases and J by 3 bases. The CDR3 totals 16 residues. CDR3 protein: CASSLRGDRNNQPQHF. CDR3 in DNA: TGTGCCAGCAGCTTAAGGGGGGACAGAAACAATCAGCCCCAGCATTTT.

The V call is TRBV18, the J call TRBJ2-7, with 12 bases lining up with TRBD2. V trimming: 3 bases; J trimming: 6 bases; junction bases outside the gene matches: 12. Germline V gene data show CDR1 as KGHSH and CDR2 as LQKENI. The CDR3 has 17 residues. The CDR3 sequence: CASSPRATSGSLVEQYF. The CDR3 coding sequence is TGTGCCAGCTCACCTCGAGCGACTAGCGGGAGTTTGGTCGAGCAGTACTTC.

The chain uses TRBV24-1 and TRBJ1-2, with TRBD1 matching 8 bases. The CDR3 loop spans 14 amino acids. Germline CDR1 and CDR2: KGHDR and SFDVKD. Losses at the gene ends were 4 bases for V and 3 bases for J; bases not matched to a gene: 3. The CDR3 DNA is TGTGCCACCAGTGACCGGACAGGGTACTATGGCTACACCTTC. Translating it yields CATSDRTGYYGYTF.

The CDR3 reads CASSLGQIDEQYF. The CDR3 DNA is TGCGCCAGCAGCTTGGGACAGATCGACGAGCAGTACTTC. V usage is TRBV5-1 and J usage is TRBJ2-7, with D possibly matching TRBD1 (5 bases). V was pared by 0 bases and J by 5 bases, with 9 bases between. The CDR3 covers 13 residues. Germline V CDR1 and CDR2: SGHRS, YFSETQ.

This clone has only one observation. V and J are TRBV5-1 and TRBJ2-1; 8 positions match TRBD2. The J segment lost 9 bases and the V segment lost 3 bases, leaving 14 bases of the junction unmatched. Germline CDR1 SGHRS, CDR2 YFSETQ. This CDR3 contains 16 residues. The CDR3 DNA reads TGCGCCAGCAGCTCCAGGGTAAAGCGGGAGTCTGCTGAGCAGTTCTTC. Amino acid sequence: CASSSRVKRESAEQFF.

The V call is TRBV6-5, the J call TRBJ1-1; D is uncertain. Germline V gene lookup returns CDR1 MNHEY and CDR2 SVGAGI. V was trimmed by 6 bases and J by 4 bases, leaving 9 bases between them. The CDR3 runs 12 residues. CDR3 in amino acids: CASSQLGTEAFF. For the CDR3, the DNA is TGTGCCAGCAGCCAACTGGGCACTGAAGCTTTCTTT.

The chain has TRBV10-3 and TRBJ2-2; 11 bases are a match to TRBD1. CDR3 length equals 16 residues. Germline V lookup: CDR1 ENHRY, CDR2 SYGVKD. The junction had 4 bases not matched to a gene; V was cut back by 2 bases and J by 5 bases. The CDR3, as DNA: TGTGCCATCAGTGAGAGGGACAGGGGGGCAACCGGGGAGCTGTTTTTT. This sequence encodes CAISERDRGATGELFF.

The rearrangement uses TRBV19 and TRBJ2-7, with D hard to call. Germline V gene data show CDR1 as LNHDA and CDR2 as SQIVND (reference sequence). The CDR3 has 14 amino acids. V lost 3 bases, J lost 4 bases, and 13 bases lay in between. The CDR3 region is CASSISPGEYEQYF. The CDR3, as DNA: TGTGCCAGTAGTATCTCCCCAGGAGAGTACGAGCAGTACTTC.

This rearrangement joins TRBV28 to TRBJ2-7; D possibly uses TRBD1 or TRBD2 (7 bases each). The CDR3 consists of 15 residues. Germline CDR1 reads MDHEN; CDR2 reads SYDVKM. Between the trimmed V and J ends, which lost 6 bases and 3 bases, there was a span of 18 bases. CDR3 bases: TGTGCCAGCAGGTTTACAGGGGAGGGCTACTACGAGCAGTACTTC. The encoded protein is CASRFTGEGYYEQYF.